Below are 8 T cell receptor beta chains sequenced from a single sample in a study of blood T cell repertoires in COVID-19 (dated by TCRdb to the early 2020s). The method behind the library was the immunoSEQ multiplex PCR assay. TCRdb took this table from immuneACCESS and kept in-frame rearrangements with V and J called. Such tables lack part of the clones; where checked against another copy, unresolved V genes explain under half of the gap, and the rest is unexplained. The sample table records almost 250,000 clones; more than 85% of these occur just once. Of the sample, about 1.5% is held by the ten largest clones. Sequencing input: PBMCs or T cells enriched from blood (not recorded which). The receptors derive from a woman aged 45-59 years who had recovered from COVID-19.

The rearrangement uses TRBV2 and TRBJ1-1; 9 positions agree with TRBD1. Trimming took 7 bases from V and 10 from J; bases not matched to a gene: 10. CDR3 length: 13 residues. Germline V gene data show CDR1 as SNHLY and CDR2 as FYNNEI. This chain's CDR3 is CASILDRGEGAFF. In DNA, the CDR3 is TGTGCCAGCATCTTGGACAGGGGAGAGGGAGCTTTCTTT.

This CDR3 reads CASSLEQGWYGYTF. The CDR3 nucleotides read TGTGCCAGCTCACTAGAACAGGGTTGGTATGGCTACACCTTC. V gene TRBV18 combines with J gene TRBJ1-2; possible D gene TRBD1, 6 bases. Germline V gene lookup returns CDR1 KGHSH and CDR2 LQKENI. V gave up 4 bases and J gave up 5 bases, with 14 bases separating them. This CDR3 region has 14 residues.

This chain links TRBV5-1 with TRBJ2-1; D may be TRBD1 (7 bases). Germline V gives CDR1 SGHRS, CDR2 YFSETQ. The germline V and J ends were trimmed by 4 bases and 8 bases, with 16 bases remaining between them. There are 14 residues in the CDR3. The CDR3 DNA reads TGCGCCAGCAGCGGAGGGGGCCGTTATCATGAGCAGTTCTTC. Its protein is CASSGGGRYHEQFF. The full variable domain, in which reference TRBV5-1 and TRBJ2-1 provide the parts outside the CDR3, is KAGVTQTPRYLIKTRGQQVTLSCSPISGHRSVSWYQQTPGQGLQFLFEYFSETQRNKGNFPGRFSGRQFSNSRSEMNVSTLELGDSALYLCASSGGGRYHEQFFGPGTRLTVL.

The chain is built from TRBV10-3 and TRBJ2-7, with 8 bases aligning to TRBD2. This CDR3 is built from 15 residues. Germline CDR1 reads ENHRY; CDR2 reads SYGVKD. Trimming at V came to 0 bases and at J to 6 bases, leaving 7 bases not matched to a gene. CDR3 loop: CAISESTSVGGEQYF. CDR3 nucleotides: TGTGCCATCAGTGAGTCGACTAGCGTTGGGGGCGAGCAGTACTTC.

The rearrangement links TRBV7-2 to TRBJ2-3; the match to TRBD2 covers 8 bases. Germline V gene lookup returns CDR1 SGHTA and CDR2 FQGNSA. The CDR3 extends over 14 amino acids. The trim removed 1 base at V and 6 bases at J, leaving 3 bases unmatched. The CDR3 region is CASSLVASGDTQYF. The DNA of the CDR3 is TGTGCCAGCAGCTTAGTGGCTAGCGGGGATACGCAGTATTTT.

This chain uses TRBV3-1 (or the pseudogene TRBV3-2) with TRBJ2-3; D is perhaps TRBD1 (5 bases). CDR1 is LGHDT and CDR2 is YNNKEL in the germline V gene (reference sequence). The CDR3 runs to 15 residues. V gave up 1 base and J gave up 6 bases, with 14 bases separating them. The CDR3 DNA is TGTGCCAGCAGCCAAGGGCCTGGACCAGGGGATACGCAGTATTTT. It yields the protein CASSQGPGPGDTQYF.

V is TRBV15 and J is TRBJ2-7, with D perhaps TRBD1 (5 bases). Trimming pared 2 bases from V and 3 bases from J, leaving 11 bases between. The CDR3 sequence is 14 residues long. Germline V lookup: CDR1 LNHNV, CDR2 YYDKDF (reference sequence). The CDR3 reads CATSRRIQGYEQYF. Here the CDR3 DNA reads TGTGCCACCAGCAGAAGGATCCAGGGCTACGAGCAGTACTTC.

The chain joins TRBV5-1 to TRBJ2-1, with 9 bases that match TRBD2. From germline, CDR1 is SGHRS and CDR2 YFSETQ. V shed 4 bases and J 10 bases; nucleotides not matched to a gene: 15. The length of the CDR3 is 16 residues. The CDR3 reads CASSTRGSGSVGEQFF. The CDR3 bases are TGCGCCAGCAGCACCCGGGGTAGCGGGAGCGTAGGGGAGCAGTTCTTC. Complete variable domain (other parts from reference TRBV5-1 and TRBJ2-1): KAGVTQTPRYLIKTRGQQVTLSCSPISGHRSVSWYQQTPGQGLQFLFEYFSETQRNKGNFPGRFSGRQFSNSRSEMNVSTLELGDSALYLCASSTRGSGSVGEQFFGPGTRLTVL.